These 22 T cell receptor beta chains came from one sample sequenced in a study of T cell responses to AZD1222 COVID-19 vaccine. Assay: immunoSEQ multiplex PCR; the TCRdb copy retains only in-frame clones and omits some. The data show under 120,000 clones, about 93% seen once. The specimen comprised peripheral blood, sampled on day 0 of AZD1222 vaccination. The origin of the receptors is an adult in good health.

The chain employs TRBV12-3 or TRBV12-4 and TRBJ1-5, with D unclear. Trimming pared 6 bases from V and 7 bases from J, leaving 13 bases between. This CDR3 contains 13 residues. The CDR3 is CASRPGSDQPQHF. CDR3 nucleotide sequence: TGTGCCAGCAGACCAGGCTCGGACCAGCCCCAGCATTTT.

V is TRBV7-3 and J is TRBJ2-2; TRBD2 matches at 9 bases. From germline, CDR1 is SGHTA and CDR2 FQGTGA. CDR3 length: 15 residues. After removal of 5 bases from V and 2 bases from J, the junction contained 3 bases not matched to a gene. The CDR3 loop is CASSRGLANTGELFF. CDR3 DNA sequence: TGTGCCAGCAGCCGGGGACTAGCTAACACCGGGGAGCTGTTTTTT.

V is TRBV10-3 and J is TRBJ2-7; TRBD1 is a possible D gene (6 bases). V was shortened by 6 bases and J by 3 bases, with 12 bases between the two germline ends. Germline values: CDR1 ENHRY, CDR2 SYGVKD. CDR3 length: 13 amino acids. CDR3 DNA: TGTGCCATCAGACCGACAGGCGTCTACGAGCAGTACTTC. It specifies CAIRPTGVYEQYF.

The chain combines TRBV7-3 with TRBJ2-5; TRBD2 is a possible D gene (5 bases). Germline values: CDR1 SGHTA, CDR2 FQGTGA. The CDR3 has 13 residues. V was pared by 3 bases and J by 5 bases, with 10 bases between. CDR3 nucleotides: TGTGCCAGCAGCTTTCCCGGGGTGGAGACCCAGTACTTC. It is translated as CASSFPGVETQYF. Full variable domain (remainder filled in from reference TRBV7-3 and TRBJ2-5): GAGVSQTPSNKVTEKGKYVELRCDPISGHTALYWYRQSLGQGPEFLIYFQGTGAADDSGLPNDRFFAVRPEGSVSTLKIQRTERGDSAVYLCASSFPGVETQYFGPGTRLLVL.

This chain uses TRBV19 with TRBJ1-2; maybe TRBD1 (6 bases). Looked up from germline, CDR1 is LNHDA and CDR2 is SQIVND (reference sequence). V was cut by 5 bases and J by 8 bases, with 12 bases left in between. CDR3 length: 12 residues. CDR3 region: CASSQFGGGYTF. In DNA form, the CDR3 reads TGTGCCAGTAGTCAGTTCGGGGGCGGCTACACCTTC.

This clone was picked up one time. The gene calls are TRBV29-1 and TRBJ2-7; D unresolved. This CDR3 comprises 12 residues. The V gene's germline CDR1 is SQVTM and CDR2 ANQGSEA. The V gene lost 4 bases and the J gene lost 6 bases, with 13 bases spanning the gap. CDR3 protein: CSVAGFPGEQYF. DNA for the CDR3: TGCAGCGTTGCCGGGTTCCCAGGCGAGCAGTACTTC.

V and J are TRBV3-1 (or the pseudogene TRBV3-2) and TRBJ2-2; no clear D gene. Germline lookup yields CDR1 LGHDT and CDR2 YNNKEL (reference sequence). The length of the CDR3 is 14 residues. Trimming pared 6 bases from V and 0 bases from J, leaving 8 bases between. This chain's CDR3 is CASSPTSNTGELFF. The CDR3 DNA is TGTGCCAGCAGTCCCACATCGAACACCGGGGAGCTGTTTTTT.

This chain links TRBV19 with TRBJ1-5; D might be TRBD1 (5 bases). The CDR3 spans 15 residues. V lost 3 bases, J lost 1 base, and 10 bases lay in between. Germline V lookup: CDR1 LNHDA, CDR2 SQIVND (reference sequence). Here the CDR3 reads CASSIGQGSNQPQHF. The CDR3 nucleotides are TGTGCCAGTAGTATTGGTCAGGGCAGCAATCAGCCCCAGCATTTT.

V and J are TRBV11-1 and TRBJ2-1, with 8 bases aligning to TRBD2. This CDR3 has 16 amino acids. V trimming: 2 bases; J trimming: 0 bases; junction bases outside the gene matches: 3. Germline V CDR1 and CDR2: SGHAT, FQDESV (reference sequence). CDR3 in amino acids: CASSLYAGGSYNEQFF. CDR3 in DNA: TGTGCCAGCAGCTTATATGCGGGAGGCTCCTACAATGAGCAGTTCTTC.

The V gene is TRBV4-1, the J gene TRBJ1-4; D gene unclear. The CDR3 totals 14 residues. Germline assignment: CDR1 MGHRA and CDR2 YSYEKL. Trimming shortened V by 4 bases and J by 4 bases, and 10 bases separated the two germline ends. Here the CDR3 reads CASSLPMSNEKLFF. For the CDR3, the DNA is TGCGCCAGCAGCCTCCCGATGAGTAATGAAAAACTGTTTTTT.

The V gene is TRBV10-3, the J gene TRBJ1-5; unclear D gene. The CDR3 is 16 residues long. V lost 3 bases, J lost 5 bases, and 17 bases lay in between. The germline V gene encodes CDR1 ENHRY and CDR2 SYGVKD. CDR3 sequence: CAISDPETPAHQPQHF. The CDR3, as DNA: TGTGCCATCAGTGACCCGGAGACCCCGGCTCATCAGCCCCAGCATTTT.

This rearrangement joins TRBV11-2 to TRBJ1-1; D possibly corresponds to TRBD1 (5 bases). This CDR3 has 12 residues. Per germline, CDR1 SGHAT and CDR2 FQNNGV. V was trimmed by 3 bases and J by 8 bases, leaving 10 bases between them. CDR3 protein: CASSFSEGEAFF. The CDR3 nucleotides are TGTGCCAGCAGCTTTTCAGAGGGGGAAGCTTTCTTT.

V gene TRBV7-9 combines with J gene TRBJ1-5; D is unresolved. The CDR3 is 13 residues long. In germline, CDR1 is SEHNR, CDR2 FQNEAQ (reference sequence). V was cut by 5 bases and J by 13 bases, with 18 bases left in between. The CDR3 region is CASSPPDGSSQHF. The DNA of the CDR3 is TGTGCCAGCAGCCCCCCCGATGGCAGCTCTCAGCATTTT.

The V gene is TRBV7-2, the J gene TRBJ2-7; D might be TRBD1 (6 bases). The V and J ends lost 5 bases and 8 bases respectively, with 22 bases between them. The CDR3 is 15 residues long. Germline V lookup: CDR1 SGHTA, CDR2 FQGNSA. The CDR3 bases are TGTGCCAGCAGCGTCCCGAGTACAGGGCAATCTAAGCAGTACTTC. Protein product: CASSVPSTGQSKQYF.

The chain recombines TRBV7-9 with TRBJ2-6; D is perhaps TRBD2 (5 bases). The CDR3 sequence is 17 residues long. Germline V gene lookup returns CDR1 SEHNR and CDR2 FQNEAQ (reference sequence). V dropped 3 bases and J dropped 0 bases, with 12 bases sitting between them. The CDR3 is CASSFGRGYSGANVLTF. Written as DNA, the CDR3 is TGTGCCAGCAGCTTCGGGCGAGGGTACTCTGGGGCCAACGTCCTGACTTTC.

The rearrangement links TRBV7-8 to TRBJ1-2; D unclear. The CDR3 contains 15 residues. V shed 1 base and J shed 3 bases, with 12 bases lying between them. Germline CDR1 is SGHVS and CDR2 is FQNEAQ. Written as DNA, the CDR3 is TGTGCCAGCAGCTTAGGGGTTTCGGACTACTATGGCTACACCTTC. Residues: CASSLGVSDYYGYTF.

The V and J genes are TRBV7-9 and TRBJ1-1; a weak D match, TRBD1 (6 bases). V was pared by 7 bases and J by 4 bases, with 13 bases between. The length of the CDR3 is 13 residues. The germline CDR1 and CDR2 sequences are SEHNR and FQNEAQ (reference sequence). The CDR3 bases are TGTGCCAGCAAGGCGGGGGCTCGCACTGAAGCTTTCTTT. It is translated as CASKAGARTEAFF.

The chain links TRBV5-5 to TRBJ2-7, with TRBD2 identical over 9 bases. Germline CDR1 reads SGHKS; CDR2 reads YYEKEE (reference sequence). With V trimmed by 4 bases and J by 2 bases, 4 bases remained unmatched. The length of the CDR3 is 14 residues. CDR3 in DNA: TGTGCCAGCAGCATCACTAGCGGGCCCTACGAGCAGTACTTC. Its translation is CASSITSGPYEQYF.

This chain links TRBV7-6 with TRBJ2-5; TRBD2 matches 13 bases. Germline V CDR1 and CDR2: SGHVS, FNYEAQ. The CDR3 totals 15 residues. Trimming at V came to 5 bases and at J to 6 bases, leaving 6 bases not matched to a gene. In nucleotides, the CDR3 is TGTGCCAGCAGCACAACTAGCGGGGGGGCACAGACCCAGTACTTC. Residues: CASSTTSGGAQTQYF.

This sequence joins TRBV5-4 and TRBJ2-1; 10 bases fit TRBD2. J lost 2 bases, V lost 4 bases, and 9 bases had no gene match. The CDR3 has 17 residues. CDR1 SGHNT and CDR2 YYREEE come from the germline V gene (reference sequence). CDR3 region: CASSPRAGGLAYNEQFF. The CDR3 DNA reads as TGTGCCAGCAGCCCACGAGCGGGAGGGCTTGCCTACAATGAGCAGTTCTTC.

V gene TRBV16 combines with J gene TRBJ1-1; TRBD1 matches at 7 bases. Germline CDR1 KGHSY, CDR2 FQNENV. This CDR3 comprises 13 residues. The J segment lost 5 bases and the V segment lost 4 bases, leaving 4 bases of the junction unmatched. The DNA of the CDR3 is TGTGCCAGCAGCCCTCAGGGGGAGACTGAAGCTTTCTTT. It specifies CASSPQGETEAFF.

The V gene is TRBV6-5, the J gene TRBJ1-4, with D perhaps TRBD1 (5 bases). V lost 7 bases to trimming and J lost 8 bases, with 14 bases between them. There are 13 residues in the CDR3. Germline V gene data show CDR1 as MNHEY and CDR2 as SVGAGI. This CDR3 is CASIGDLGEKLFF. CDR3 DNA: TGTGCCAGCATCGGGGACCTGGGGGAAAAACTGTTTTTT.